Listed here are 5 T cell receptor beta chains from one sample, sequenced in a study of human T cells and chemical hapten exposure. TCRdb called the RACE reads again in MiXCR, with one record for every CDR3 protein. The sample contains tens of thousands of distinct CDR3 sequences, 13% to 15% of which appear only once. Time point in this sample: pre-sensitization, week 0. Treatment reported: therapeutic diphenylcyclopropenone sensitization with weekly scalp DPC. The specimen was whole blood, collected in connection with sensitization to the hapten diphenylcyclopropenone (DPC). The source of these receptors is a woman aged 45-65 years with alopecia areata. Some clones in this sample may be carry-over from other donors' samples.

The CDR3 nucleotides are TGCGCCAGCAATGTGGGGAATCCCATGAACACTGAAGCTTTCTTT. This encodes CASNVGNPMNTEAFF. The gene calls are TRBV5-1 and TRBJ1-1; D remains ambiguous. CDR3 size: 15 residues. Germline CDR1 reads SGHRS; CDR2 reads YFSETQ. Trimming stripped 6 bases from V and 0 bases from J, with 15 bases between.

V and J are TRBV29-1 and TRBJ2-7; TRBD1 matches 7 bases. J lost 3 bases, V lost 3 bases, and 5 bases had no gene match. The CDR3 extends over 13 amino acids. Germline CDR1 is SQVTM and CDR2 is ANQGSEA. CDR3 residues: CSVDVTGSYEQYF. In nucleotides, the CDR3 is TGCAGCGTTGATGTGACAGGGAGCTACGAGCAGTACTTC.

This clonotype has a handful of counts. This chain links TRBV9 with TRBJ1-6; D not certain. This CDR3 spans 15 amino acids. With 3 bases removed from V and 7 bases from J, the gap between germline ends came to 14 bases. The germline gives CDR1 SGDLS, CDR2 YYNGEE. The CDR3: CASSALSAENSPLHF. In nucleotides, the CDR3 is TGTGCCAGCAGCGCACTCTCCGCGGAGAATTCACCCCTCCACTTT. Full variable domain (remainder filled in from reference TRBV9 and TRBJ1-6): DSGVTQTPKHLITATGQRVTLRCSPRSGDLSVYWYQQSLDQGLQFLIQYYNGEERAKGNILERFSAQQFPDLHSELNLSSLELGDSALYFCASSALSAENSPLHFGNGTRLTVT.

This clonotype came up a few times. The chain is built from TRBV7-8 and TRBJ2-7, with no clear D. The germline CDR1 and CDR2 sequences are SGHVS and FQNEAQ. The CDR3 length is 12 residues. V was clipped by 5 bases and J by 2 bases, with 7 bases between them. CDR3 loop: CASSQDTYEQYF. In DNA form, the CDR3 reads TGTGCCAGCAGCCAAGACACCTACGAGCAGTACTTC. Variable domain in full (rest from reference TRBV7-8 and TRBJ2-7): GAGVSQSPRYKVAKRGQDVALRCDPISGHVSLFWYQQALGQGPEFLTYFQNEAQLDKSGLPSDRFFAERPEGSVSTLKIQRTQQEDSAVYLCASSQDTYEQYFGPGTRLTVT.

This clonotype was seen only a few times. The rearrangement uses TRBV7-9 and TRBJ2-1, with D perhaps matching TRBD1 (6 bases). The CDR3 sequence is 14 residues long. Trimming left V 1 base short and J 6 bases short, with 10 bases between. Germline assignment: CDR1 SEHNR and CDR2 FQNEAQ (reference sequence). DNA of the CDR3: TGTGCCAGCAGCTTAGACTACAGGGTCAATGAGCAGTTCTTC. Protein sequence: CASSLDYRVNEQFF. The entire variable domain, with the rest obtained from reference TRBV7-9 and TRBJ2-1, is as follows: DTGVSQNPRHKITKRGQNVTFRCDPISEHNRLYWYRQTLGQGPEFLTYFQNEAQLEKSRLLSDRFSAERPKGSFSTLEIQRTEQGDSAMYLCASSLDYRVNEQFFGPGTRLTVL.